This T cell receptor (beta chain) derives from a study of blood T cell repertoires in COVID-19. The wider study: Italy, Spain and the United States were the sources of the convalescent and acute COVID-19 samples. Sample material is recorded as cDNA or gDNA derived from T cells, B-cell-depleted T cells, or PBMCs.

This clone has just one count. The CDR3 has 14 amino acids. Per germline, CDR1 MNHEY and CDR2 SVGAGI. V shed 6 bases and J 4 bases; nucleotides not matched to a gene: 9. Study processing details: The assay estimated nucleated cells by amplifying reference gene primers. Clones were read by immunoSEQ multiplex PCR, and TCRdb kept only the in-frame ones, dropping some. The D gene and trimming were derived from the DNA, and the V and J assignments and clone size from that table. The sample lists about 200,000 clones, approximately 84% occurring once. The origin of this receptor is a woman aged 45-65 years with active or convalescent COVID-19. The chain links TRBV6-5 to TRBJ2-7, with 7 bases fitting TRBD2. Sequencing was performed on peripheral blood. CDR3 protein: CASSGGGRSYEQYF. The CDR3 nucleotides are TGTGCCAGCAGCGGCGGCGGGAGATCGTACGAGCAGTACTTC.